Below are 27 T cell receptor beta chains sequenced from a single sample in a study of cytomegalovirus exposure and HLA in healthy donors. The PCR was carried out with 60 Vbeta primers and 13 Jbeta primers. The method was immunoSEQ multiplex PCR; TCRdb's version includes in-frame clones alone and lacks a portion of them. The table has about 99,000 clones, approximately 81% seen once. The specimen was PBMCs. The source is a male donor in good health and CMV-seropositive.

The chain is built from TRBV6-1 and TRBJ2-1; 11 bases are shared with TRBD2. The CDR3 runs to 16 residues. Per the germline V gene, CDR1 is MNHNS and CDR2 is SASEGT. The V segment lost 4 bases and the J segment 2 bases; nucleotides outside the gene matches: 4. The CDR3 spells CASSALSGGAYNEQFF. The CDR3 coding sequence is TGTGCCAGCAGTGCCCTTAGCGGGGGGGCCTACAATGAGCAGTTCTTC.

This chain connects TRBV6-1 to TRBJ1-5, with D unclear. Deletions cut 4 bases from V and 0 bases from J, with 7 bases between. Germline V gene sequence: CDR1 MNHNS, CDR2 SASEGT. This CDR3 comprises 14 residues. CDR3 coding DNA: TGTGCCAGCAGTGCGGTCAATAGCAATCAGCCCCAGCATTTT. It encodes CASSAVNSNQPQHF.

CDR3 loop: CASSVTGPYEQYF. CDR3 in DNA: TGTGCCAGCAGTGTGACAGGACCCTACGAGCAGTACTTC. The chain joins TRBV28 to TRBJ2-7; perhaps TRBD1 as D (6 bases). Germline-derived CDR1 and CDR2 are MDHEN and SYDVKM. This CDR3 is 13 amino acids long. The V and J ends lost 5 bases and 2 bases respectively, with 10 bases between them.

V gene TRBV25-1 combines with J gene TRBJ1-1; 7 bases map to TRBD1. The CDR3 is made up of 16 amino acids. Trimming cost V 3 bases and J 3 bases; bases outside gene matches: 10. Germline-derived CDR1 and CDR2 are MGHDK and SYGVNS. The DNA of the CDR3 is TGTGCCAGCAGTGAGGGACAGAAAGGGTGGGACACTGAAGCTTTCTTT. This translates into CASSEGQKGWDTEAFF.

This clone has just a few counts. This chain uses TRBV4-1 with TRBJ2-3; D may be TRBD2 (5 bases). CDR3 size: 14 residues. Deletions cut 6 bases from V and 2 bases from J, with 12 bases between. CDR1 MGHRA and CDR2 YSYEKL come from the germline V gene. The CDR3 bases are TGCGCCAGCAGGACTGCTAGCTACACAGATACGCAGTATTTT. Translation gives CASRTASYTDTQYF.

The rearrangement joins TRBV29-1 to TRBJ2-3; D not certain. Germline V gives CDR1 SQVTM, CDR2 ANQGSEA. V gave up 4 bases and J gave up 0 bases, with 5 bases separating them. CDR3 length: 12 amino acids. The CDR3 region has the DNA TGCAGCGTTGTTCCAAGCACAGATACGCAGTATTTT. It encodes CSVVPSTDTQYF.

The CDR3 DNA reads TGTGCCAGCAGACCGGGGGGCACAGATACGCAGTATTTT. Protein product: CASRPGGTDTQYF. The chain employs TRBV6-5 and TRBJ2-3, with D possibly matching TRBD2 (6 bases). Germline V gene sequence: CDR1 MNHEY, CDR2 SVGAGI. Trimming removed 6 bases at V and 1 base at J, with 8 bases between. The CDR3 runs 13 residues.

The V gene is TRBV4-1, the J gene TRBJ1-1; TRBD1 matches at 7 bases. Germline CDR1 is MGHRA and CDR2 is YSYEKL. J lost 6 bases, V lost 4 bases, and 8 bases had no gene match. This CDR3 contains 14 residues. CDR3 residues: CASSPTGKVAEAFF. In DNA, the CDR3 is TGCGCCAGCAGCCCGACAGGGAAGGTAGCTGAAGCTTTCTTT.

J is TRBJ1-6 and V is TRBV5-1; 10 bases fit TRBD1. In germline, CDR1 is SGHRS, CDR2 YFSETQ. J lost 10 bases, V lost 4 bases, and 11 bases had no gene match. The CDR3 sequence is 16 residues long. The DNA for the CDR3 is TGCGCCAGCAGCCCGGATGGGGGGACAGGGGACTCACCCCTCCACTTT. As protein: CASSPDGGTGDSPLHF.

This chain uses TRBV4-1 with TRBJ2-1; maybe TRBD1 (6 bases). The germline CDR1 and CDR2 sequences are MGHRA and YSYEKL. V lost 0 bases and J 3 bases, leaving 9 bases between the germline ends. The CDR3 length is 15 residues. The CDR3 nucleotides read TGCGCCAGCAGCCAAGATGAAGGGGGCTACAATGAGCAGTTCTTC. This gives the protein CASSQDEGGYNEQFF.

The chain is built from TRBV5-1 and TRBJ2-5, with TRBD1 matching 10 bases. CDR3 length equals 16 residues. Unmatched junction bases numbered 6, after V lost 0 bases and J lost 4 bases. Looked up from germline, CDR1 is SGHRS and CDR2 is YFSETQ. CDR3 sequence (DNA): TGCGCCAGCAGCTTGGGGGGGACAGGGGCAGGAGAGACCCAGTACTTC. Amino acids: CASSLGGTGAGETQYF.

In this sample, this clone turned up a few times. This chain connects TRBV7-2 to TRBJ1-5, with TRBD1 identical over 11 bases. In germline, CDR1 is SGHTA, CDR2 FQGNSA. The CDR3 totals 14 residues. V was pared by 3 bases and J by 7 bases, with 2 bases of the junction left unmatched. CDR3 sequence: CASSLGQGGQPQHF. In DNA form, the CDR3 reads TGTGCCAGCAGCTTGGGACAGGGGGGACAGCCCCAGCATTTT. Variable domain in full (rest from reference TRBV7-2 and TRBJ1-5): GAGVSQSPSNKVTEKGKDVELRCDPISGHTALYWYRQSLGQGLEFLIYFQGNSAPDKSGLPSDRFSAERTGGSVSTLTIQRTQQEDSAVYLCASSLGQGGQPQHFGDGTRLSIL.

The J gene is TRBJ2-3, the V gene TRBV18; possibly TRBD1 for D (6 bases). The CDR3 loop spans 17 amino acids. Germline CDR1 is KGHSH and CDR2 is LQKENI. With 1 base removed from V and 8 bases from J, the gap between germline ends came to 22 bases. DNA for the CDR3: TGTGCCAGCTCACCACTCCCACAGGGCAACCCGATGGGTACGCAGTATTTT. Translating it yields CASSPLPQGNPMGTQYF. Full variable domain (remainder filled in from reference TRBV18 and TRBJ2-3): NAGVMQNPRHLVRRRGQEARLRCSPMKGHSHVYWYRQLPEEGLKFMVYLQKENIIDESGMPKERFSAEFPKEGPSILRIQQVVRGDSAAYFCASSPLPQGNPMGTQYFGPGTRLTVL.

In DNA form, the CDR3 reads TGTGCCTGGCGGAGTCGCCCCTCGGACGAGCAGTACTTC. It translates to CAWRSRPSDEQYF. V is TRBV30 and J is TRBJ2-7; unclear D gene. Trimming stripped 5 bases from V and 5 bases from J, with 16 bases between. Germline V gene sequence: CDR1 GTSNPN, CDR2 SVGIG (reference sequence). This CDR3 has 13 amino acids.

The genes are TRBV4-1 and TRBJ1-1; D is possibly TRBD1 (6 bases). This CDR3 region has 13 residues. In germline, CDR1 is MGHRA, CDR2 YSYEKL. The V and J ends lost 1 base and 6 bases respectively, with 9 bases between them. For the CDR3, the DNA is TGCGCCAGCAGCCAAGCCCAGGGGCCTGAAGCTTTCTTT. Translating it yields CASSQAQGPEAFF.

This rearrangement joins TRBV7-2 to TRBJ1-5; no reliable D call. Trimming pared 5 bases from V and 4 bases from J, leaving 9 bases between. The germline V gene encodes CDR1 SGHTA and CDR2 FQGNSA. The CDR3 consists of 13 residues. The CDR3 sequence: CASSLGRNQPQHF. For the CDR3, the DNA is TGTGCCAGCAGCCTTGGGAGGAATCAGCCCCAGCATTTT.

The J gene is TRBJ1-3, the V gene TRBV9; 8 positions agree with TRBD1. V trimming: 6 bases; J trimming: 3 bases; junction bases outside the gene matches: 5. Germline V gives CDR1 SGDLS, CDR2 YYNGEE. The CDR3 sequence is 14 residues long. In DNA, the CDR3 is TGTGCCAGCACCCCGACAGGGGATGGAAACACCATATATTTT. Its protein is CASTPTGDGNTIYF.

The V call is TRBV2, the J call TRBJ1-6, with TRBD1 matching over 8 bases. The CDR3 has 14 amino acids. The germline V gene has CDR1 SNHLY and CDR2 FYNNEI. The V segment lost 11 bases and the J segment 5 bases; nucleotides outside the gene matches: 8. CDR3 nucleotide sequence: TGTGCCTACAACAGGGGGGTAAATAATTCACCCCTCCACTTT. It translates to CAYNRGVNNSPLHF. Supplemented by reference TRBV2 and TRBJ1-6, the full variable domain reads EPEVTQTPSHQVTQMGQEVILRCVPISNHLYFYWYRQILGQKVEFLVSFYNNEISEKSEIFDDQFSVERPDGSNFTLKIRSTKLEDSAMYFCAYNRGVNNSPLHFGNGTRLTVT.

There are a few counts of this clone. The J gene is TRBJ1-1, the V gene TRBV30; 9 bases are a match to TRBD1. Trimming at V came to 3 bases and at J to 5 bases, leaving 10 bases not matched to a gene. CDR3 length: 15 residues. CDR1 is GTSNPN, CDR2 SVGIG, per germline (reference sequence). The chain's CDR3 is CAWRAGGQGWTEAFF. CDR3 coding DNA: TGTGCCTGGAGGGCTGGGGGACAGGGCTGGACTGAAGCTTTCTTT.

The V gene is TRBV4-1, the J gene TRBJ1-1; D unclear. V was clipped by 5 bases and J by 5 bases, with 15 bases between them. Germline assignment: CDR1 MGHRA and CDR2 YSYEKL. CDR3 length equals 14 residues. The DNA for the CDR3 is TGCGCCAGCAGCTATGGAGGAGGGAGGACTGAAGCTTTCTTT. This gives the protein CASSYGGGRTEAFF.

This rearrangement joins TRBV28 to TRBJ2-7, with a possible D match to TRBD1 (7 bases). V was cut by 6 bases and J by 7 bases, with 13 bases left in between. The CDR3 loop spans 12 amino acids. Germline CDR1 reads MDHEN; CDR2 reads SYDVKM. DNA for the CDR3: TGTGCCAGCAGCTGGAGGGGGCGAGAGCAGTACTTC. As protein: CASSWRGREQYF.

This clone was seen only a few times. This chain links TRBV4-2 with TRBJ1-1, with 7 nucleotides matching TRBD1. With 7 bases clipped from V and 1 base from J, the junction kept 6 bases outside the gene matches. The CDR3 has 14 amino acids. Germline CDR1 and CDR2: LGHNA and YNFKEQ. The CDR3 is CASKKGQENTEAFF. CDR3 nucleotides: TGTGCCAGCAAAAAAGGACAGGAGAACACTGAAGCTTTCTTT.

The chain links TRBV2 to TRBJ2-7; D is perhaps TRBD1 (5 bases). CDR3 length equals 11 residues. CDR1 is SNHLY, CDR2 FYNNEI, per germline. Trimming took 6 bases from V and 3 from J, leaving 6 bases between them. CDR3 nucleotide sequence: TGTGCCAGCAGGGGGCTCTACGAGCAGTACTTC. It codes for CASRGLYEQYF.

The V and J genes are TRBV7-2 and TRBJ1-2; 7 bases align to TRBD1. Germline V gene sequence: CDR1 SGHTA, CDR2 FQGNSA. Trimming cost V 5 bases and J 3 bases; bases outside gene matches: 21. The length of the CDR3 is 19 residues. CDR3 loop: CASSHPSGDRIQQDYGYTF. The DNA of the CDR3 is TGTGCCAGCAGCCATCCGTCCGGGGACAGAATACAGCAAGACTATGGCTACACCTTC.

The chain is built from TRBV4-3 and TRBJ1-1; possibly TRBD1 for D (6 bases). Trimming stripped 2 bases from V and 6 bases from J, with 13 bases between. Germline CDR1 LGHNA, CDR2 YSLEER. CDR3 length: 14 amino acids. In nucleotides, the CDR3 is TGCGCCAGCAGCCAACAACAGGGCCCCGCTGAAGCTTTCTTT. The encoded protein is CASSQQQGPAEAFF.

The genes are TRBV27 and TRBJ2-3; TRBD1 is a possible D gene (5 bases). V lost 5 bases, J lost 0 bases, and 30 bases lay in between. The germline V gene encodes CDR1 MNHEY and CDR2 SMNVEV (reference sequence). The CDR3 length is 21 residues. The CDR3 region is CASSPDVGAANFLTSTDTQYF. The CDR3 DNA sequence: TGTGCCAGCAGTCCGGACGTAGGGGCAGCAAACTTCCTCACTAGCACAGATACGCAGTATTTT.

This chain connects TRBV7-3 to TRBJ2-5; the D gene is possibly TRBD1 (5 bases). This CDR3 contains 14 residues. In germline, CDR1 is SGHTA, CDR2 FQGTGA. Trimming shortened V by 3 bases and J by 1 base, and 9 bases separated the two germline ends. This chain's CDR3 is CASSLGQPQETQYF. The CDR3 coding sequence is TGTGCCAGCAGCTTGGGGCAGCCCCAAGAGACCCAGTACTTC.